This T cell receptor beta chain was retrieved from a study of shared clonotypes between healthy human individuals. Germline values: CDR1 MNHNY, CDR2 SVGAGI (reference sequence). The CDR3 spans 16 residues. Deletions cut 4 bases from V and 2 bases from J, with 15 bases between. The donor population consisted of healthy HIV-negative adults with no recent acute infections or vaccinations. Tens of thousands of T cell genomes (roughly 190 ng DNA) went into each sorted-subset replicate. Produced via immunoSEQ multiplex PCR; TCRdb's table is partial and in-frame only. The sample includes over 1.5 million clones, 95% to 99% seen only once; the top ten take approximately 0.44%. This clone occurred once.

The V call is TRBV6-6, the J call TRBJ2-1; a possible D gene is TRBD2 (8 bases). The sequencing sample was made of naive CD4+ T cells sorted from blood. Subset described: CD45RA+ positively selected. The sequence was obtained from a man between 25 and 39 years old in good health. CDR3: CASSSPGRGPYNEQFF. CDR3 in DNA: TGTGCCAGCAGTTCCCCCGGGAGGGGGCCCTACAATGAGCAGTTCTTC.